These 19 T cell receptor beta chains came from one sample sequenced in a study of identical twins. TCRdb re-called the 5' RACE reads with MiXCR, one entry per CDR3 protein. This sample has about 920,000 distinct CDR3 sequences; roughly an eighth occur once, and the top ten carry around 1.6%. The data were also submitted as part of a second study, on yellow fever vaccine responses in identical twins.

Sequencing was performed on PBMCs. These receptors came from a woman younger than 35 in good health.

This clonotype has more than one count but fewer than ten. CDR3 nucleotide sequence: TGTGCCAGCAGCTTAGCCCGGGCTAGCAAGACCTCCCCCGGTACGCAGTATTTT. Translating it yields CASSLARASKTSPGTQYF. This chain connects TRBV7-6 to TRBJ2-3, with D tentatively TRBD2 (5 bases). Between the trimmed V and J ends, which lost 0 bases and 8 bases, there was a span of 24 bases. The germline V gene has CDR1 SGHVS and CDR2 FNYEAQ. There are 18 residues in the CDR3. The variable domain in full, completed from reference TRBV7-6 and TRBJ2-3, reads GAGVSQSPRYKVTKRGQDVALRCDPISGHVSLYWYRQALGQGPEFLTYFNYEAQQDKSGLPNDRFSAERPEGSISTLTIQRTEQRDSAMYRCASSLARASKTSPGTQYFGPGTRLTVL.

This clonotype was found a few times. The gene calls are TRBV7-2 and TRBJ2-1; maybe TRBD2 (5 bases). Trimming took off 2 bases at V and 11 bases at J, with 19 bases between the two ends. Germline CDR1 and CDR2: SGHTA and FQGNSA. The CDR3 has 15 residues. Here the CDR3 DNA reads TGTGCCAGCAGCTTAACTACGACTAATTCAATGAAGCAGTTCTTC. It specifies CASSLTTTNSMKQFF.

The chain has TRBV7-9 and TRBJ2-7; D assignment may be TRBD1 or TRBD2 (6 bases each). Trimming left V 4 bases short and J 0 bases short, with 16 bases between. The CDR3 consists of 16 residues. Looked up from germline, CDR1 is SEHNR and CDR2 is FQNEAQ (reference sequence). The CDR3 sequence is CASSSGGGSSSYEQYF. CDR3 nucleotides: TGTGCCAGCAGCTCCGGGGGCGGGTCTAGCTCCTACGAGCAGTACTTC. Drawing the rest from reference TRBV7-9 and TRBJ2-7, the complete variable domain is DTGVSQNPRHKITKRGQNVTFRCDPISEHNRLYWYRQTLGQGPEFLTYFQNEAQLEKSRLLSDRFSAERPKGSFSTLEIQRTEQGDSAMYLCASSSGGGSSSYEQYFGPGTRLTVT.

This chain uses TRBV20-1 with TRBJ2-3; no firm D call. With 4 bases removed from V and 1 base from J, the gap between germline ends came to 9 bases. The germline gives CDR1 DFQATT, CDR2 SNEGSKA (reference sequence). The CDR3 runs to 13 residues. The CDR3 DNA sequence: TGCAGTGCTAATTTTGAGGGCACAGATACGCAGTATTTT. Its translation is CSANFEGTDTQYF.

The J gene is TRBJ2-3, the V gene TRBV2; TRBD2 matches at 12 bases. The CDR3 has 14 amino acids. From germline, CDR1 is SNHLY and CDR2 FYNNEI. V lost 8 bases and J lost 6; bases outside the gene matches: 6. DNA of the CDR3: TGTGCCAGCGGGTTGACTAGCGGGGGCGATACGCAGTATTTT. This codes for CASGLTSGGDTQYF.

The J gene is TRBJ2-1, the V gene TRBV14, with D unresolved. V lost 1 base and J 6 bases, leaving 4 bases between the germline ends. This CDR3 contains 12 residues. The germline V gene has CDR1 SGHDN and CDR2 FVKESK. The CDR3 loop is CASSQVRNEQFF. The DNA of the CDR3 is TGTGCCAGCAGCCAAGTTCGCAATGAGCAGTTCTTC.

This clonotype was counted only a few times. The chain employs TRBV7-2 and TRBJ2-7; 10 bases map to TRBD1. V lost 5 bases, J lost 4 bases, and 5 bases stayed unmatched. The CDR3 is 14 amino acids. Per the germline V gene, CDR1 is SGHTA and CDR2 is FQGNSA. CDR3 in amino acids: CASSKRQGAYEQYF. CDR3 nucleotide sequence: TGTGCCAGCAGCAAAAGACAGGGGGCGTACGAGCAGTACTTC.

V is TRBV29-1 and J is TRBJ2-3, with D perhaps TRBD1 (5 bases). This CDR3 is built from 17 residues. Between the trimmed V and J ends, which lost 4 bases and 0 bases, there was a span of 20 bases. CDR1 is SQVTM and CDR2 is ANQGSEA in the germline V gene. For the CDR3, the DNA is TGCAGCGTTGTTGGCTCCGAGGCGGACACTAGCACAGATACGCAGTATTTT. It is translated as CSVVGSEADTSTDTQYF.

This clonotype was counted once. This clone may be a read error of a much larger clone one base away. This rearrangement joins TRBV5-1 to TRBJ2-3; D might be TRBD2 (6 bases). Germline CDR1 and CDR2: SGHRS and YFSETQ. V lost 7 bases to trimming and J lost 4 bases, with 16 bases between them. The CDR3 totals 14 residues. CDR3 nucleotides: TGCGCCAGCGGCCCTACGGCGGGGCCAGATACGCAGTATTTT. It encodes CASGPTAGPDTQYF.

CDR3: CASTQTVNTEAFF. In nucleotides, the CDR3 is TGTGCCAGCACCCAGACGGTGAACACTGAAGCTTTCTTT. The rearrangement links TRBV12-3 or TRBV12-4 to TRBJ1-1, with D unclear. This CDR3 contains 13 residues. Trimming took 7 bases from V and 0 from J, leaving 9 bases between them.

The chain employs TRBV28 and TRBJ2-7; the D gene is possibly TRBD1 (7 bases). The CDR3 runs 14 residues. V lost 6 bases and J lost 6, with 18 bases in between. From germline, CDR1 is MDHEN and CDR2 SYDVKM. The CDR3 DNA reads TGTGCCAGCAGCCCCCAGACAGGGAGGTTCGAGCAGTACGTC. Translating gives CASSPQTGRFEQYV.

This clonotype appeared a few times. The chain recombines TRBV2 with TRBJ2-1; 7 nucleotides line up with TRBD1. Trimming took 5 bases from V and 1 from J; bases not matched to a gene: 2. The CDR3 covers 14 residues. Germline CDR1 and CDR2: SNHLY and FYNNEI. DNA of the CDR3: TGTGCCAGCAGTCACAGGGGTTCCTACAATGAGCAGTTCTTC. Its protein is CASSHRGSYNEQFF.

The chain couples TRBV7-7 to TRBJ2-1, with TRBD2 as a possible D gene (5 bases). This CDR3 spans 15 amino acids. Trimming left V 0 bases short and J 2 bases short, with 8 bases between. Germline V gene lookup returns CDR1 SSHAT and CDR2 FNYEAQ (reference sequence). CDR3 sequence (DNA): TGTGCCAGCAGCTTAGCTTTCGGGACCTACAATGAGCAGTTCTTC. Translated, it gives CASSLAFGTYNEQFF.

This clonotype was counted between two and nine times. The V gene is TRBV28, the J gene TRBJ2-5, with 7 bases identical to TRBD2. The CDR3 is made up of 17 amino acids. With V trimmed by 7 bases and J by 3 bases, 17 bases remained unmatched. Looked up from germline, CDR1 is MDHEN and CDR2 is SYDVKM. The DNA for the CDR3 is TGTGCCAGCACCTCTCGCCCCAGCGGGAAAAGAGAAGAGACCCAGTACTTC. Translated, it gives CASTSRPSGKREETQYF.

The V and J genes are TRBV5-1 and TRBJ2-3; 9 bases are a match to TRBD2. Germline CDR1 reads SGHRS; CDR2 reads YFSETQ. V shed 1 base and J 7 bases; nucleotides not matched to a gene: 13. The CDR3 is made up of 17 amino acids. This chain's CDR3 is CASSLYPRLAVLNTQYF. CDR3 DNA: TGCGCCAGCAGCTTGTACCCCAGACTAGCGGTTTTAAATACGCAGTATTTT. Using reference TRBV5-1 and TRBJ2-3 for the parts outside the CDR3, the full variable domain is KAGVTQTPRYLIKTRGQQVTLSCSPISGHRSVSWYQQTPGQGLQFLFEYFSETQRNKGNFPGRFSGRQFSNSRSEMNVSTLELGDSALYLCASSLYPRLAVLNTQYFGPGTRLTVL.

The CDR3 loop reads CASSQIQGETQYF. In nucleotides, the CDR3 is TGCGCCAGCAGCCAAATCCAGGGGGAGACCCAGTACTTC. This rearrangement joins TRBV4-1 to TRBJ2-5; a weak D match, TRBD1 (6 bases). The CDR3 runs 13 residues. Trimming cost V 2 bases and J 5 bases, with 9 bases left between them. Germline V lookup: CDR1 MGHRA, CDR2 YSYEKL.

In the case of this clonotype: A much larger clone differs from this one at a single base, so this may be a read error. The chain couples TRBV24-1 to TRBJ2-3, with unresolved D. Trimming shortened V by 1 base and J by 4 bases, and 2 bases separated the two germline ends. Germline V lookup: CDR1 KGHDR, CDR2 SFDVKD. This CDR3 is built from 12 residues. CDR3 loop: CATSDFSDTQYF. DNA of the CDR3: TGTGCCACCAGTGATTTTTCAGATACGCAGTATTTT.

This clonotype was observed a handful of times. The gene calls are TRBV24-1 and TRBJ2-5; D might be TRBD1 (5 bases). Germline CDR1 KGHDR, CDR2 SFDVKD. V lost 1 base to trimming and J lost 5 bases, with 13 bases between them. The CDR3 sequence is 15 residues long. In nucleotides, the CDR3 is TGTGCCACCAGTGATTTACAAGGGGCAGGGGAGACCCAGTACTTC. Translating gives CATSDLQGAGETQYF.

The table lists this clonotype with a few counts. The chain couples TRBV12-3 or TRBV12-4 to TRBJ1-1; a weak D match, TRBD1 (5 bases). V gave up 5 bases and J gave up 1 base, with 11 bases separating them. The CDR3 is 14 amino acids. The chain's CDR3 is CASSGLTGNTEAFF. CDR3 DNA: TGTGCCAGCAGTGGATTAACAGGGAACACTGAAGCTTTCTTT.